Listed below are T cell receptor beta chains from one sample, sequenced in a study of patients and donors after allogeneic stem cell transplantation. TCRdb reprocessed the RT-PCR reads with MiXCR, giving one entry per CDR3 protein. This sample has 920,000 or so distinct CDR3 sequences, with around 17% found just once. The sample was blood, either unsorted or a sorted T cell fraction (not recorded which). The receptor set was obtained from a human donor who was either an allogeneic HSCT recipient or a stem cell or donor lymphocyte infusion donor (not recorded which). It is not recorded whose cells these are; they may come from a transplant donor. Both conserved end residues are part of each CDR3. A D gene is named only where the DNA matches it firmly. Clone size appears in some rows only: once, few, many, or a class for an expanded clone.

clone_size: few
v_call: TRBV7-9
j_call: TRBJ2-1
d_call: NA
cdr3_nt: TGTGCCAGCAGCCTACGGGGGGCGGGCTTTACCTACAATGAGCAGTTCTTC
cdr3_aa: CASSLRGAGFTYNEQFF

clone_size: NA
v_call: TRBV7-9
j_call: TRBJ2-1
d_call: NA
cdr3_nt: TGTGCCGGTCCTAGGAGTGAGCAGTTCTTC
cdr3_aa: CAGPRSEQFF

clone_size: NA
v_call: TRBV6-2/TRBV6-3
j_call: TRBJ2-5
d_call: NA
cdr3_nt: TGTGCCAGCAGTTACGGCGCCCTTGGATACCGAGAGACCCAGTACTTC
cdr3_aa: CASSYGALGYRETQYF

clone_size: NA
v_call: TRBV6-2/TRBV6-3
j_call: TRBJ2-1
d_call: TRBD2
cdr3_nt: TGTGCCAGCAGGGACGGGGACTATGCGAATGAGCAGTTCTTC
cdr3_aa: CASRDGDYANEQFF

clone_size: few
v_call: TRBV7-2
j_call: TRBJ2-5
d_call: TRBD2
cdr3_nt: TGTGCCAGCAGCTTATGGGACGGGGGGGGTAAAGAGACCCAGTACTTC
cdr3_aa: CASSLWDGGGKETQYF

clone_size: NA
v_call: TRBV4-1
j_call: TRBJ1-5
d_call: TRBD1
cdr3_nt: TGCGCCAGCAGCCATGCAGACAGGGATAGCAATCAGCCCCAGCATTTT
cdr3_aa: CASSHADRDSNQPQHF

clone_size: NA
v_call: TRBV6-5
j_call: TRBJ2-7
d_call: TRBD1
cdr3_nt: TGTGCCAGCAGTTATCGACAGGGTGCGCACGAGCAGTACTTC
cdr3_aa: CASSYRQGAHEQYF

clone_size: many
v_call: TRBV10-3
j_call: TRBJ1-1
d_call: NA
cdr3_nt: TGTGCCATCAGTGAAGGCGGGAAAATATACACTGAAGCTTTCTTT
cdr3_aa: CAISEGGKIYTEAFF

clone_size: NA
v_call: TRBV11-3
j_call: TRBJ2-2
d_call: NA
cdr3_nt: TGTGCCAGCAGCTCGGCCCGTCCACTAGTACCCGGGGAGCTGTTTTTT
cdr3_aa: CASSSARPLVPGELFF

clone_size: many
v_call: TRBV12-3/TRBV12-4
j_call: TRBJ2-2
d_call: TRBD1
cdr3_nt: TGTGCCAGCAGTTGGACAGGTGGCACCGGGGAGCTGTTTTTT
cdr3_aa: CASSWTGGTGELFF

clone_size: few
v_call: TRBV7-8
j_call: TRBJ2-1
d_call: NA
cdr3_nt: TGTGCCAGCAGCTTAGCGTACGCGGGTCCCGGACGTGACAATGAGCAGTTCTTC
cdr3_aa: CASSLAYAGPGRDNEQFF

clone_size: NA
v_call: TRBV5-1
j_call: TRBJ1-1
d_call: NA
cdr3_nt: TGCGCCAGCAGCTGGGGAACAGGGATGGGAGCGAACACTGAAGCTTTCTTT
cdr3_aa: CASSWGTGMGANTEAFF

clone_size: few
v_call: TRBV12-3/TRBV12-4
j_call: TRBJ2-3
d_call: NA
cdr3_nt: TGTGCCAGCAGATCCATGAGGGGTACAGATACGCAGTATTTT
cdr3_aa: CASRSMRGTDTQYF

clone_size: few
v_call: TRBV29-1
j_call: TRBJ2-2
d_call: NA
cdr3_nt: TGCAGCGTTCTCGGGCAGGGGGAGCTGTTTTTT
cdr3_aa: CSVLGQGELFF

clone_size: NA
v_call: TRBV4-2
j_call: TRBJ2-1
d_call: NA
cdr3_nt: TGTGCCAGCAGCCAGGAGACCGACCCAAGTTACAATGAGCAGTTCTTC
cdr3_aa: CASSQETDPSYNEQFF

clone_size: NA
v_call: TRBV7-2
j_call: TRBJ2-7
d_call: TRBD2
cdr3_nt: TGTGCCAGCAGTGAATACAGCGGGGTCTCCTACGAGCAGTACTTC
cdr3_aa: CASSEYSGVSYEQYF

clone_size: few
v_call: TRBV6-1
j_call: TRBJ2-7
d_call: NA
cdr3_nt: TGTGCCAGCTTTTCTCTGGGGGGGGACAGTCACTACGAGCAGTACTTC
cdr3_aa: CASFSLGGDSHYEQYF

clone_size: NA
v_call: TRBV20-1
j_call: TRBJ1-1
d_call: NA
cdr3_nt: TGCAGTGCTACCGGACTGGTCAGGGCCACTGAAGCTTTCTTT
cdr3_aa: CSATGLVRATEAFF

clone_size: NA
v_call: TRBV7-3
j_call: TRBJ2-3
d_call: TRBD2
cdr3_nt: TGTGCCAGCAGTAGGGAAGGGGCTAGCGGAACAGATACGCAGTATTTT
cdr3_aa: CASSREGASGTDTQYF

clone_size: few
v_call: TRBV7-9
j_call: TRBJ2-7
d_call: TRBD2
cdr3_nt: TGTGCCAGCAGCTGGGCGGCTAGCGGGATCTCCTACGAGCAGTACTTC
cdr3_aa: CASSWAASGISYEQYF

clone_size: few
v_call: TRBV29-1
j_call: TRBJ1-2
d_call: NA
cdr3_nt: TGCAGCGTTGTGCAGGGCCATGGCTACACCTTC
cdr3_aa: CSVVQGHGYTF

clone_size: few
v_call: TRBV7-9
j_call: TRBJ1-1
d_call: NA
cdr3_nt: TGTGCCAGCAGCGATCAATCGGACACTGAAGCTTTCTTT
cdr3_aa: CASSDQSDTEAFF

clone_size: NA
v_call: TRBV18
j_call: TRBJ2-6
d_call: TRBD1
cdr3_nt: TGTGCCAGCTCACCTAAGGGGGCCGGGGCCAACGTCCTGACTTTC
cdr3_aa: CASSPKGAGANVLTF

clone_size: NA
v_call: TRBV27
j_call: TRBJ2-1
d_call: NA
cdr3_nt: TGTGCCAGCAGTTCTTCCACAGACCCGGGACTTGAGCAGTTCTTC
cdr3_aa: CASSSSTDPGLEQFF

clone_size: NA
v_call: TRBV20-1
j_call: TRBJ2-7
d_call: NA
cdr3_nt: TGCAGTGCTCGTGGGGGTAGAAACTACGAGCAGTACTTC
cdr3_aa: CSARGGRNYEQYF

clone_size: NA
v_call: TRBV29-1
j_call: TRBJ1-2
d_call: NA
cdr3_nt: TGCAGCGCTGCATCGGGAGGGGCGAACTATGGCTACACCTTC
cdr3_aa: CSAASGGANYGYTF